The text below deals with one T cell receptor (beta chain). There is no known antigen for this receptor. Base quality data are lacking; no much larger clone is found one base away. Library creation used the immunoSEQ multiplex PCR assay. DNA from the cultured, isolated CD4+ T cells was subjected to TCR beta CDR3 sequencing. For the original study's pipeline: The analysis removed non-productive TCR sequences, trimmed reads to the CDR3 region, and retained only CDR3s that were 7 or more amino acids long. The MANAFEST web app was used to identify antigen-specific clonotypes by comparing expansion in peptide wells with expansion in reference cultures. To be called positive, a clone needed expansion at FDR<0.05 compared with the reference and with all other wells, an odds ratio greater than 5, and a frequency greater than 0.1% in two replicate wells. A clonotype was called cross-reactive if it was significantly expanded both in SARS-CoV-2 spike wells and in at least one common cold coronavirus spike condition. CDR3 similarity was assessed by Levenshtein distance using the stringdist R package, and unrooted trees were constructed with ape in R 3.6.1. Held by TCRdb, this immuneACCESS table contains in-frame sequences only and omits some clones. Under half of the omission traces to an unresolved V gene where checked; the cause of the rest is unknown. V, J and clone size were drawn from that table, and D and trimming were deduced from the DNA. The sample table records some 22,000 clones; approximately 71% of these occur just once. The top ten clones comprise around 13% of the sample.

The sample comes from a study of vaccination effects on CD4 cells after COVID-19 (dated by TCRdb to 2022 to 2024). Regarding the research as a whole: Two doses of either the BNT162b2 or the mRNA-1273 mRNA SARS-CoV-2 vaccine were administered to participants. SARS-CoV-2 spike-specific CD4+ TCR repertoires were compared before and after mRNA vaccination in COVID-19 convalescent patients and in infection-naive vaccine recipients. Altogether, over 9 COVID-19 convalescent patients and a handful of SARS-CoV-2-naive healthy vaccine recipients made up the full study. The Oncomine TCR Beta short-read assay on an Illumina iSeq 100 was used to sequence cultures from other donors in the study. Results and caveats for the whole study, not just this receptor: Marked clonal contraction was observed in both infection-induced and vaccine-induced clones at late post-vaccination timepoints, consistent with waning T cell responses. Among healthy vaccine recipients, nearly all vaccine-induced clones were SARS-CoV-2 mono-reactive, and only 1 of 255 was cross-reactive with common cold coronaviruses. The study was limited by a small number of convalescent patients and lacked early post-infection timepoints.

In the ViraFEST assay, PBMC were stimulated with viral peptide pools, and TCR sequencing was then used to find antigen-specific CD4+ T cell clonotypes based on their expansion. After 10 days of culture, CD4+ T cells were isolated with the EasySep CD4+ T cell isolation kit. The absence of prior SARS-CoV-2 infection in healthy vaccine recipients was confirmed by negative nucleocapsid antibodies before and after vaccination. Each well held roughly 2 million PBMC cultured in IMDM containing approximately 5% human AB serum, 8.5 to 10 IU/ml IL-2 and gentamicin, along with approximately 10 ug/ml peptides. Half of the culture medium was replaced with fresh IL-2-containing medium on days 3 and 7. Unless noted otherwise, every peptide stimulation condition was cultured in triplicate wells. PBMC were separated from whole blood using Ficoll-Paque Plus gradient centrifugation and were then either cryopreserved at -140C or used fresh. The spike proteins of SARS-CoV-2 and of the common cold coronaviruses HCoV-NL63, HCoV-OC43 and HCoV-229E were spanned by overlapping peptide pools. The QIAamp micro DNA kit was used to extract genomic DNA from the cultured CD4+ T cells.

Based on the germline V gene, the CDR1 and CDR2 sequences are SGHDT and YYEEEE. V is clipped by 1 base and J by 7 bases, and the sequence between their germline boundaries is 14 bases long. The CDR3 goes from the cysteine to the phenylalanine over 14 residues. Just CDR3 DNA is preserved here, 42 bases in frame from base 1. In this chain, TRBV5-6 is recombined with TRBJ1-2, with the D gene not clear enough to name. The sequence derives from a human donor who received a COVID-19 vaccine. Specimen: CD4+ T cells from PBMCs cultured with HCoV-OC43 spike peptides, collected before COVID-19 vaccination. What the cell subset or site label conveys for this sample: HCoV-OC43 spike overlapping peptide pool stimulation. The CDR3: CASSLNSGYGGYTF. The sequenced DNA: TGTGCCAGCAGCTTGAATTCGGGGTATGGTGGCTACACCTTC.